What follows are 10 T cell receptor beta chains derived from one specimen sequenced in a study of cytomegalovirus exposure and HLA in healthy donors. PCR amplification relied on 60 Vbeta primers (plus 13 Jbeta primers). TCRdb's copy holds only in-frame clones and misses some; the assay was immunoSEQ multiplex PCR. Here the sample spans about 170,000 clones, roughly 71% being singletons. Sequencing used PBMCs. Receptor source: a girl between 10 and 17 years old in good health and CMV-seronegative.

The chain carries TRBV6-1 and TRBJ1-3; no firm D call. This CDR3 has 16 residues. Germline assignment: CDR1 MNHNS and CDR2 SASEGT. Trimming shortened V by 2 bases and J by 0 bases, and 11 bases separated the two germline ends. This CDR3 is CASSENLVDSGNTIYF. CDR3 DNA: TGTGCCAGCAGTGAAAACCTTGTAGACTCTGGAAACACCATATATTTT.

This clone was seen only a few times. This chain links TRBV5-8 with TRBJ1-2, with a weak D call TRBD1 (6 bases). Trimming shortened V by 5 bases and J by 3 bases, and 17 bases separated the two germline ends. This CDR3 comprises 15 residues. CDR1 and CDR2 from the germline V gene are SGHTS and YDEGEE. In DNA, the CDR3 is TGTGCCAGCAGATTAACAGGGTTGGGGGACTATGGCTACACCTTC. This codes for CASRLTGLGDYGYTF. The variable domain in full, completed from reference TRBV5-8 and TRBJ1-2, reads EAGVTQSPTHLIKTRGQQATLRCSPISGHTSVYWYQQALGLGLQFLLWYDEGEERNRGNFPPRFSGRQFPNYSSELNVNALELEDSALYLCASRLTGLGDYGYTFGSGTRLTVV.

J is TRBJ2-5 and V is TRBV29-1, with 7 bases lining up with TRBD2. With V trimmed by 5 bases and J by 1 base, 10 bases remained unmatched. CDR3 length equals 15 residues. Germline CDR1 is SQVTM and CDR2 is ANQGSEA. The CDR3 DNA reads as TGCAGCGTTAACCGACAGAGCGGGATCCAAGAGACCCAGTACTTC. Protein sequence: CSVNRQSGIQETQYF.

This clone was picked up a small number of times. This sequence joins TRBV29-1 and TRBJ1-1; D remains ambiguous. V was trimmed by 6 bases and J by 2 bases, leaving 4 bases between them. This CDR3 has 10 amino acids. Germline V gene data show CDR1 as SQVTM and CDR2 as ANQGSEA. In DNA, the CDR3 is TGCAGCGTCCAAAACACTGAAGCTTTCTTT. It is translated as CSVQNTEAFF.

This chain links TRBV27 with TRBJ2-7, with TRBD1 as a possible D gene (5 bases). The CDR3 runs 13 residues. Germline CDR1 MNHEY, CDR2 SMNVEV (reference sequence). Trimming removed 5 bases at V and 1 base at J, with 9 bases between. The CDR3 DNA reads TGTGCCAGCAGTGCGACAGCTTCCTACGAGCAGTACTTC. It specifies CASSATASYEQYF.

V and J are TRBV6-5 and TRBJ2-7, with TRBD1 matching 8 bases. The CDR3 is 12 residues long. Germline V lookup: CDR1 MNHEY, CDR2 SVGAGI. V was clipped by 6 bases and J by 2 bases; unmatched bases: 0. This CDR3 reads CASRQGAYEQYF. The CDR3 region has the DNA TGTGCCAGCAGACAGGGGGCCTACGAGCAGTACTTC.

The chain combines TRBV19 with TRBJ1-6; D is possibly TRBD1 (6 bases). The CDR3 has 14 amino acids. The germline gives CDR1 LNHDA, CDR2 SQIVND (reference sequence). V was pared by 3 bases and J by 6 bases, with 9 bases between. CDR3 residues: CASSMGQTNSPLHF. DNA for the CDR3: TGTGCCAGTAGTATGGGACAAACTAATTCACCCCTCCACTTT. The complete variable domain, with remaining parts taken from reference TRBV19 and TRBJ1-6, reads DGGITQSPKYLFRKEGQNVTLSCEQNLNHDAMYWYRQDPGQGLRLIYYSQIVNDFQKGDIAEGYSVSREKKESFPLTVTSAQKNPTAFYLCASSMGQTNSPLHFGNGTRLTVT.

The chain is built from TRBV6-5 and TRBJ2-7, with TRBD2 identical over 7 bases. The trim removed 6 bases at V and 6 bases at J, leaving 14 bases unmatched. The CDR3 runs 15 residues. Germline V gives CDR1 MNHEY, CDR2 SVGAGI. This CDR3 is CASRSPGLTESEQYF. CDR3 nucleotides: TGTGCCAGCAGGTCCCCGGGACTAACGGAGAGCGAGCAGTACTTC.

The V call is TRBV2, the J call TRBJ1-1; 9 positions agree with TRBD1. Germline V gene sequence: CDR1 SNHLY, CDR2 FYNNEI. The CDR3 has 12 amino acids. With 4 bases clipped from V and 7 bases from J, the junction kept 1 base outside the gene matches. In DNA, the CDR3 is TGTGCCAGCAGTGGGGACAGGGTTGAAGCTTTCTTT. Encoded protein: CASSGDRVEAFF. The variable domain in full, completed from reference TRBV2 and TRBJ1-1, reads EPEVTQTPSHQVTQMGQEVILRCVPISNHLYFYWYRQILGQKVEFLVSFYNNEISEKSEIFDDQFSVERPDGSNFTLKIRSTKLEDSAMYFCASSGDRVEAFFGQGTRLTVV.

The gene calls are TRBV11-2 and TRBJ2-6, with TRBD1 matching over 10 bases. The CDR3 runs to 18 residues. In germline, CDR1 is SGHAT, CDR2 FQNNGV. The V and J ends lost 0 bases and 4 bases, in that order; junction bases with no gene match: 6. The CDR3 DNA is TGTGCCAGCAGCTTAGAGGCGGGACAGGGGTCCGGGGCCAACGTCCTGACTTTC. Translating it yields CASSLEAGQGSGANVLTF.